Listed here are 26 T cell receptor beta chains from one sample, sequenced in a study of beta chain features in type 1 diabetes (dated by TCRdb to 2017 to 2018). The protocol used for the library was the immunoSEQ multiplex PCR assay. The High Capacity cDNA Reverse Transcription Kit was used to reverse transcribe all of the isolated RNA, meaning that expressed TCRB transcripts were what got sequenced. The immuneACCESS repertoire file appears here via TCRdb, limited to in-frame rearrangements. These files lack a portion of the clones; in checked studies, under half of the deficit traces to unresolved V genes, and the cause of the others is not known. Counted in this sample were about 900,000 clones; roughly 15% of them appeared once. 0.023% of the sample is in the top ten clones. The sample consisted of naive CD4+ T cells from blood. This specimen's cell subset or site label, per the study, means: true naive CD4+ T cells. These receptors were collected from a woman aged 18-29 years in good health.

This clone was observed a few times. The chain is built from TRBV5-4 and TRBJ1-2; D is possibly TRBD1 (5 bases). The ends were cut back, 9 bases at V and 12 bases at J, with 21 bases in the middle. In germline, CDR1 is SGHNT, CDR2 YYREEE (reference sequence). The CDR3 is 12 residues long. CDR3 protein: CATKRDSNEDTF. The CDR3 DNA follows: TGTGCCACAAAGCGGGACTCCAATGAGGACACCTTC.

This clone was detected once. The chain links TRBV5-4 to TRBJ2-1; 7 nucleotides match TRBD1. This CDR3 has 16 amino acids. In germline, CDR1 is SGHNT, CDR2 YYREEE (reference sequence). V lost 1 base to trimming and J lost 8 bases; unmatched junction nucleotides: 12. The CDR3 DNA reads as TGTGCCAGCAGCTTGAGGAGACGAAGGGGGCCTGATGAGCAGTTCTTC. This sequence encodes CASSLRRRRGPDEQFF.

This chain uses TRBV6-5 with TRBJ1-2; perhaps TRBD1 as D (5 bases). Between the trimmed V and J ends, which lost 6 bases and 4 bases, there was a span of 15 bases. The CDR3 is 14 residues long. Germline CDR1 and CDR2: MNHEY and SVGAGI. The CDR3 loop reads CASRLSGGLYGYTF. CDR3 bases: TGTGCCAGCAGATTGTCCGGGGGTCTCTATGGCTACACCTTC.

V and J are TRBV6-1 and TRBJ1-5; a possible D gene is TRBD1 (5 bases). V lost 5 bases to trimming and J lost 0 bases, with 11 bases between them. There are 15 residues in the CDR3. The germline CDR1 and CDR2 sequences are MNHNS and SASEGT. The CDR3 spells CASSWQGNSNQPQHF. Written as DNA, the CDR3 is TGTGCCAGCAGTTGGCAGGGTAATAGCAATCAGCCCCAGCATTTT.

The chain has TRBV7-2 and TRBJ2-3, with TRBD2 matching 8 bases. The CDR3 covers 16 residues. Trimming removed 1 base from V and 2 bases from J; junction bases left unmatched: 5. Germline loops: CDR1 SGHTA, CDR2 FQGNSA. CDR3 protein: CASSLVAGGVTDTQYF. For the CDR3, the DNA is TGTGCCAGCAGCTTAGTGGCGGGAGGAGTCACAGATACGCAGTATTTT.

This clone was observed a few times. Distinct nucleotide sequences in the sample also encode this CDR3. CDR3 DNA: TGTGCCAGCAGCTTAGATAGGGAGGGCGAGCAGTACTTC. It yields the protein CASSLDREGEQYF. The V gene is TRBV7-3, the J gene TRBJ2-7, with TRBD2 identical over 7 bases. CDR3 size: 13 residues. Germline values: CDR1 SGHTA, CDR2 FQGTGA. V lost 2 bases to trimming and J lost 6 bases; unmatched junction nucleotides: 4.

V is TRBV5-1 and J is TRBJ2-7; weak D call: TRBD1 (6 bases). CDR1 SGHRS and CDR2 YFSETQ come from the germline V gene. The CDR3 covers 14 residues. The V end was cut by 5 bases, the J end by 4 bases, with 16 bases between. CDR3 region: CASSSGTDRYEQYF. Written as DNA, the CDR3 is TGCGCCAGCAGTTCCGGGACGGACAGATACGAGCAGTACTTC.

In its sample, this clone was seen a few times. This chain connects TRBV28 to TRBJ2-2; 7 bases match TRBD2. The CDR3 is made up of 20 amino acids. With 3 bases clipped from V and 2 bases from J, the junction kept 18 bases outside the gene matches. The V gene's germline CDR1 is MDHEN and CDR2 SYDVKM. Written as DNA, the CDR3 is TGTGCCAGCAGTTTGGGGCCGGGAAGGTGGGAGGGCCTTAACACCGGGGAGCTGTTTTTT. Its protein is CASSLGPGRWEGLNTGELFF.

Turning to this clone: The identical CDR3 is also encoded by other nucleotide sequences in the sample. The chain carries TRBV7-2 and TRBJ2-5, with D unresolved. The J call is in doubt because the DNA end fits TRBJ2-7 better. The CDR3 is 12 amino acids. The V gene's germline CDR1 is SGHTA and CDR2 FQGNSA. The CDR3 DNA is TGTGCCAGCAGCTTAGTGGGCTACGAGCAGTACTTC. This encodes CASSLVGYEQYF.

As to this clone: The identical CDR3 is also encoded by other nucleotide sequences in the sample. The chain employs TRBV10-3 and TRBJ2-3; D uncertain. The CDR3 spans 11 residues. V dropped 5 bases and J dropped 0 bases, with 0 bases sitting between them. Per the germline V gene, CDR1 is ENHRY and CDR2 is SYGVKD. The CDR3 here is CAISSTDTQYF. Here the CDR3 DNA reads TGTGCCATCAGTAGCACAGATACGCAGTATTTT.

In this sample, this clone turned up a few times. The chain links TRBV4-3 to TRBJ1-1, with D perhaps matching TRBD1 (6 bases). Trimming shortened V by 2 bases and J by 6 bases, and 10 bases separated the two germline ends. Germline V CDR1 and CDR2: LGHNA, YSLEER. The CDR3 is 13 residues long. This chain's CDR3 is CASSQLQGPEAFF. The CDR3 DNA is TGCGCCAGCAGCCAACTACAGGGTCCTGAAGCTTTCTTT.

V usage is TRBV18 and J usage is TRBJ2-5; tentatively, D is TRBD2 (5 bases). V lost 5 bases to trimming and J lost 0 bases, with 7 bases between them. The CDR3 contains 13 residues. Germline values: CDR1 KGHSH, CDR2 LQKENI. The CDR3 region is CASSGLYQETQYF. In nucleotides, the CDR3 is TGTGCCAGCTCAGGACTGTACCAAGAGACCCAGTACTTC.

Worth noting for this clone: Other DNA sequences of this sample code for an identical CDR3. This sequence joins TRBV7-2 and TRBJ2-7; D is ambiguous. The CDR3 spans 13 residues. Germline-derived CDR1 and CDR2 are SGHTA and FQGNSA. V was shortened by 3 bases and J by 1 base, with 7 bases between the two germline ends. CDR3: CASSLELSYEQYF. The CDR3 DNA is TGTGCCAGCAGCTTGGAACTGTCCTACGAGCAGTACTTC. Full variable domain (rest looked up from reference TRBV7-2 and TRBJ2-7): GAGVSQSPSNKVTEKGKDVELRCDPISGHTALYWYRQSLGQGLEFLIYFQGNSAPDKSGLPSDRFSAERTGGSVSTLTIQRTQQEDSAVYLCASSLELSYEQYFGPGTRLTVT.

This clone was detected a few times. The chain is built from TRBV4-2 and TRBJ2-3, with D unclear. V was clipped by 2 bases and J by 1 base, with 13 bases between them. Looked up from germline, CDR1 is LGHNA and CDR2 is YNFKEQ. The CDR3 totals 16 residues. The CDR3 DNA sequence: TGTGCCAGCAGCCAATCAGACTCGCTCGGCACAGATACGCAGTATTTT. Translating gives CASSQSDSLGTDTQYF.

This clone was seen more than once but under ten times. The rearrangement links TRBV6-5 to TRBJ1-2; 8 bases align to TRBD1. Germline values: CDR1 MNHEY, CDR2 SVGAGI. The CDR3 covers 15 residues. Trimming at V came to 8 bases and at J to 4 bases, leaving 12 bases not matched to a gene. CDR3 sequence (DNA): TGTGCCAGCCAATACGCGACCGGGACAGGCTATGGCTACACCTTC. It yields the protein CASQYATGTGYGYTF.

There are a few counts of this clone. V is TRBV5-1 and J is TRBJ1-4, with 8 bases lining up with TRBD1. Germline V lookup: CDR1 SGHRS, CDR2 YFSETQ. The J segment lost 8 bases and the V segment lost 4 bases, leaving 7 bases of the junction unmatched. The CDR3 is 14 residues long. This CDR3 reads CASSAQGAGEKLFF. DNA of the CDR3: TGCGCCAGCAGCGCCCAGGGGGCAGGCGAAAAACTGTTTTTT.

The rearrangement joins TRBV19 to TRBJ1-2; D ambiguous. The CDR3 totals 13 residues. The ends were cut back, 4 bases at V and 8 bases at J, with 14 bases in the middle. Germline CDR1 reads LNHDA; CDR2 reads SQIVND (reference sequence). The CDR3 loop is CASSTRADSGYTF. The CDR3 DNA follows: TGTGCCAGTAGTACAAGGGCCGATTCGGGCTACACCTTC. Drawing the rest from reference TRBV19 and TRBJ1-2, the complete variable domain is DGGITQSPKYLFRKEGQNVTLSCEQNLNHDAMYWYRQDPGQGLRLIYYSQIVNDFQKGDIAEGYSVSREKKESFPLTVTSAQKNPTAFYLCASSTRADSGYTFGSGTRLTVV.

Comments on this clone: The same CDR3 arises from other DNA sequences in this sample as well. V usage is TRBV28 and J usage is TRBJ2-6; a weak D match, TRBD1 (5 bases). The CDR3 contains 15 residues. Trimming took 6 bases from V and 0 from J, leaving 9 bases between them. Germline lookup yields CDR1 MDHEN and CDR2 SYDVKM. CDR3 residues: CASSSQGSGANVLTF. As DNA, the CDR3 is TGTGCCAGCAGCTCCCAGGGCTCTGGGGCCAACGTCCTGACTTTC. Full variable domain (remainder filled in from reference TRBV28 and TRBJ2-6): DVKVTQSSRYLVKRTGEKVFLECVQDMDHENMFWYRQDPGLGLRLIYFSYDVKMKEKGDIPEGYSVSREKKERFSLILESASTNQTSMYLCASSSQGSGANVLTFGAGSRLTVL.

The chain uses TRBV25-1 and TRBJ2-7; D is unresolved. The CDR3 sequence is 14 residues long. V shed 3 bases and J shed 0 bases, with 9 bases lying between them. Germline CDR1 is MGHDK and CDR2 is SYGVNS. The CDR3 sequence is CASSDSKPSYEQYF. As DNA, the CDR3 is TGTGCCAGCAGTGATTCGAAACCCTCCTACGAGCAGTACTTC.

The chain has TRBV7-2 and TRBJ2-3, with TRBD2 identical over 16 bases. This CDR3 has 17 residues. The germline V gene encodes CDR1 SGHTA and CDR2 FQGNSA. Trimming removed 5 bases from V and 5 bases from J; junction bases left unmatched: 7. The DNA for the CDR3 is TGTGCCAGCAGCACTCGGGGACTAGCGGGAGGGAGAGATACGCAGTATTTT. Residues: CASSTRGLAGGRDTQYF.

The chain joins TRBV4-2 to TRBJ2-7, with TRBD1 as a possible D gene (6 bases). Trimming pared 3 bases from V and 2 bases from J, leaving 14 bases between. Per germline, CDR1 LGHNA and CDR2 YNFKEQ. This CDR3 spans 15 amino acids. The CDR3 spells CASSQGYRATYEQYF. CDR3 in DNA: TGTGCCAGCAGCCAGGGGTACAGGGCAACCTACGAGCAGTACTTC.

The CDR3 nucleotides are TGTGCCAGCAGCTTGTTGGGACATTTCTCTTCTGGGGCCAACGTCCTGACTTTC. This encodes CASSLLGHFSSGANVLTF. This chain uses TRBV5-4 with TRBJ2-6; weak D call: TRBD1 (6 bases). The V gene lost 1 base and the J gene lost 1 base, with 15 bases spanning the gap. From germline, CDR1 is SGHNT and CDR2 YYREEE (reference sequence). The CDR3 extends over 18 amino acids.

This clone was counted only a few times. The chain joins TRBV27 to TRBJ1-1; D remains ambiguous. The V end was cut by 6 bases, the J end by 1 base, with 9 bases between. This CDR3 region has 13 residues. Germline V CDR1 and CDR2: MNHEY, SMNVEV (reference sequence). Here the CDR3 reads CASSSKGNTEAFF. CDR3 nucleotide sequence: TGTGCCAGCAGCTCTAAGGGGAACACTGAAGCTTTCTTT.

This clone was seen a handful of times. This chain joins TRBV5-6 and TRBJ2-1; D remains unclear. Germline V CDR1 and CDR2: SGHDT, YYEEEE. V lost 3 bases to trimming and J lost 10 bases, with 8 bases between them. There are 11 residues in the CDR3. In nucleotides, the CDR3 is TGTGCCAGCAGCTCGATCAGGGAGCAGTTCTTC. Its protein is CASSSIREQFF.

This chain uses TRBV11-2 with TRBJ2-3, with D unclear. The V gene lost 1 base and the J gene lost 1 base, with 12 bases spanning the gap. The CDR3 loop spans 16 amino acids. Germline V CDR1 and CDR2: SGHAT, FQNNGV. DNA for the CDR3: TGTGCCAGCAGCTTAGTGGGGTCGCAAGGCACAGATACGCAGTATTTT. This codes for CASSLVGSQGTDTQYF.

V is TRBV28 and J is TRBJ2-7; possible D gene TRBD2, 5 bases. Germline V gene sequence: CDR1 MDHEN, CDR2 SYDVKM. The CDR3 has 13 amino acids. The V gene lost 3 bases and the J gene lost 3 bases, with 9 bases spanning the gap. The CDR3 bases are TGTGCCAGCAGTTTGACTACCAACTACGAGCAGTACTTC. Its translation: CASSLTTNYEQYF.